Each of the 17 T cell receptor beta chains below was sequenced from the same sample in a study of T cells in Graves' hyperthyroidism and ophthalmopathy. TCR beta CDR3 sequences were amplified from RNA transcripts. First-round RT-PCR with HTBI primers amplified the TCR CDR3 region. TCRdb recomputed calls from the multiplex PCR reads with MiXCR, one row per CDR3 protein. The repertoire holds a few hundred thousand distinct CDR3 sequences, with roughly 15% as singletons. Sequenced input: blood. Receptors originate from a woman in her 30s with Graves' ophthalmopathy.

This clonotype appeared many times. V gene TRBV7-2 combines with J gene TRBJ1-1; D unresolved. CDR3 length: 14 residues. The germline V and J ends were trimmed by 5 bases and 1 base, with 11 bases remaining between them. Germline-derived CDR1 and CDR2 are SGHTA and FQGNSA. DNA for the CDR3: TGTGCCAGCAGCCCCACGGGTAGGAACACTGAAGCTTTCTTT. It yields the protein CASSPTGRNTEAFF.

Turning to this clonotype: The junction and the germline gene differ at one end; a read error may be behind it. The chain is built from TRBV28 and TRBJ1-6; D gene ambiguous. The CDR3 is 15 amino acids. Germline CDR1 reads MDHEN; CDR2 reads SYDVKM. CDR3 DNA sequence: TGTGCCAGCAGTTTACCCGCGATAGCGAATTCACCCCTCCTCTTT. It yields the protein CASSLPAIANSPLLF.

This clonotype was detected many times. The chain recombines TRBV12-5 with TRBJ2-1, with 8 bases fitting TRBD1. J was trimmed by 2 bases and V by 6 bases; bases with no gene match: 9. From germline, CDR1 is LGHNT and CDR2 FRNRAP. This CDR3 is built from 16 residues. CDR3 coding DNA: TGTGCTAGTGGACCTGAGGGACAGGCGACCTACAATGAGCAGTTCTTC. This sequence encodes CASGPEGQATYNEQFF.

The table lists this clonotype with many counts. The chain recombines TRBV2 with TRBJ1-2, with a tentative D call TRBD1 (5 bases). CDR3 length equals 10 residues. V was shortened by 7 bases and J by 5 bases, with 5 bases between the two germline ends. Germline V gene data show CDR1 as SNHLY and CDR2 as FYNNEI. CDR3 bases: TGTGCCAGCAAGGGGTATGGCTACACCTTC. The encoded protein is CASKGYGYTF.

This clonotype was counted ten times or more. As DNA, the CDR3 is TGTGCCAGCAGCTTATCTGAATACGAGCAGTACTTC. Protein product: CASSLSEYEQYF. This chain links TRBV7-9 with TRBJ2-7; the D is unclear. CDR3 size: 12 residues. V was shortened by 2 bases and J by 4 bases, with 6 bases between the two germline ends. CDR1 is SEHNR, CDR2 FQNEAQ, per germline (reference sequence).

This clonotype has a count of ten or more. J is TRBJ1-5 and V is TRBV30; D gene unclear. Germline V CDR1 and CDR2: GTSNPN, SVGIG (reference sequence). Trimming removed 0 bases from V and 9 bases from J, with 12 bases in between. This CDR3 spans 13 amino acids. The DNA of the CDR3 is TGTGCCTGGAGTGTACAGAGCCGCGGGCCCCAGCATTTT. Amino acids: CAWSVQSRGPQHF.

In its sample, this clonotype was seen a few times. This chain's CDR3 is CASSGPAGSGSPLHF. The CDR3 nucleotides read TGTGCCAGCAGTGGTCCTGCGGGGTCTGGTTCACCCCTCCACTTT. The V gene is TRBV6-1, the J gene TRBJ1-6; D remains ambiguous. Germline V gene lookup returns CDR1 MNHNS and CDR2 SASEGT. Between the trimmed V and J ends, which lost 4 bases and 9 bases, there was a span of 16 bases. The CDR3 has 15 amino acids.

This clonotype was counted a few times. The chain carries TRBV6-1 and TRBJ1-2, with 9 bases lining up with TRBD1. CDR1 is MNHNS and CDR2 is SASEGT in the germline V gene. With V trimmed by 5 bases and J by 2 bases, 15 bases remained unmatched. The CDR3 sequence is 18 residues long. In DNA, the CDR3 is TGTGCCAGCAGTTTCCTTATCGTACCCGGGACAGGGAACTATGGCTACACCTTC. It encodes CASSFLIVPGTGNYGYTF.

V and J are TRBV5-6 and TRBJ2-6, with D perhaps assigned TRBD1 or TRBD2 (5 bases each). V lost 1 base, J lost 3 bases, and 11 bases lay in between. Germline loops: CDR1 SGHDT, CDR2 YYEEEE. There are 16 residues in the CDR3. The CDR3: CASSLRAGSGANVLTF. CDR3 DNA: TGTGCCAGCAGCTTGCGAGCAGGGAGTGGGGCCAACGTCCTGACTTTC.

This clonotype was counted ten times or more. The CDR3 DNA follows: TGTGCCAGCTCACCCCGGACAGATACGCAGTATTTT. This translates into CASSPRTDTQYF. The rearrangement links TRBV18 to TRBJ2-3; no clear D. The germline V gene encodes CDR1 KGHSH and CDR2 LQKENI. There are 12 residues in the CDR3. With 3 bases removed from V and 3 bases from J, the gap between germline ends came to 4 bases.

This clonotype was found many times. CDR3 sequence reads: CASSSPWGHANTGELFF. CDR3 sequence (DNA): TGTGCCAGCAGCTCCCCGTGGGGCCACGCGAACACCGGGGAGCTGTTTTTT. The chain joins TRBV7-9 to TRBJ2-2; possibly TRBD1 for D (5 bases). In germline, CDR1 is SEHNR, CDR2 FQNEAQ (reference sequence). V dropped 4 bases and J dropped 0 bases, with 15 bases sitting between them. CDR3 size: 17 residues.

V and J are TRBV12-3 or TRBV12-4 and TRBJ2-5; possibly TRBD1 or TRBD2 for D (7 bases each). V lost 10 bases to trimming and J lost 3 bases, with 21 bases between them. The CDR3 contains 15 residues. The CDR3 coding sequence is TGTGCCACCGGGGAGGGGACAGTGGATGAAGAGACCCAGTACTTC. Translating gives CATGEGTVDEETQYF.

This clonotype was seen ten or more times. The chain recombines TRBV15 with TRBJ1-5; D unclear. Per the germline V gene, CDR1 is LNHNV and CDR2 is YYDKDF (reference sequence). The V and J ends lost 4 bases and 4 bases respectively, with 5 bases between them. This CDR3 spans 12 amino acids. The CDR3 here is CATSMGNQPQHF. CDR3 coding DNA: TGTGCCACCAGCATGGGGAATCAGCCCCAGCATTTT. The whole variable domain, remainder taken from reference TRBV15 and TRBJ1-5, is DAMVIQNPRYQVTQFGKPVTLSCSQTLNHNVMYWYQQKSSQAPKLLFHYYDKDFNNEADTPDNFQSRRPNTSFCFLDIRSPGLGDTAMYLCATSMGNQPQHFGDGTRLSIL.

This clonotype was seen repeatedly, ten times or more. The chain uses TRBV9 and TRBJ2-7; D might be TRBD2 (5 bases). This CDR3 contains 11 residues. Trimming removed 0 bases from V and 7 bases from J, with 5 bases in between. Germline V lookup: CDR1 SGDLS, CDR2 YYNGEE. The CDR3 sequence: CASSVGEEQYF. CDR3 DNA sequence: TGTGCCAGCAGCGTAGGGGAGGAGCAGTACTTC.

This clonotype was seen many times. The CDR3 spells CASSSPFVGTRRTGELFF. The CDR3 DNA reads TGTGCCAGCAGCTCCCCTTTCGTTGGGACTAGAAGAACCGGGGAGCTGTTTTTT. The genes are TRBV12-3 or TRBV12-4 and TRBJ2-2; 8 nucleotides align to TRBD2. V shed 6 bases, J shed 5 bases, and the junction held 17 bases outside the gene matches. CDR3 length equals 18 residues.

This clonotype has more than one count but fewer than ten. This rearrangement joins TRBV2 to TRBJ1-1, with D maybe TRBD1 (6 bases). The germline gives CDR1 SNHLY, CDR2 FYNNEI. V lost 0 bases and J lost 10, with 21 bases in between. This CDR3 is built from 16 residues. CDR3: CASSEAPDWGALVAFF. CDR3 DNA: TGTGCCAGCAGTGAAGCGCCCGACTGGGGGGCCCTGGTAGCTTTCTTT.

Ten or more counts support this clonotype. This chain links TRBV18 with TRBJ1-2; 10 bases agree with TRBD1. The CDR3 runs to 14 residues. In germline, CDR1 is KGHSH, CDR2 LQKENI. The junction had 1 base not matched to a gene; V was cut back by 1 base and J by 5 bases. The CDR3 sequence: CASSPRTGGYGYTF. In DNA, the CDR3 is TGTGCCAGCTCACCACGGACAGGGGGTTATGGCTACACCTTC.